The T cell receptor beta chain described here comes from a study of spatial heterogeneity in lung cancer (dated 2019 in TCRdb). Notes on the research overall: Samples were obtained from about 69 patients with early-stage, untreated non-small cell lung cancer from the lung TRACERx cohort. In non-small cell lung cancer, the study made a quantitative comparison of TCR alpha and beta repertoires among multiple tumor regions, matched nontumor lung and blood. In the raw uncorrected reads, each unique combination of TCR and UMI appeared more than ten times on average. Both alpha and beta chains were TCR-sequenced in samples taken at surgery, namely 220 tumor regions, 64 matched nontumor lung samples and around 53 PBMC samples. Beta-chain transcripts were consistently detected in greater numbers than alpha-chain transcripts, which likely reflects a higher abundance of beta-chain transcripts. Follow-up PBMC samples were sequenced whenever available, with the median time to follow-up being approximately two years after resection. Nonsynonymous mutation counts, determined by whole-exome sequencing of tumor tissue, were related to features of the TCR repertoire. Overall study outcomes, separate from this receptor: Only about 14 patients were included in comparisons of baseline and follow-up blood repertoires. Additional single-cell paired TCR alpha and beta sequencing was considered necessary to confirm, at a functional level, the hypothesis that regional TCRs recognize regional mutations. Ubiquitous expanded tumor TCRs were found in blood more often at tumor resection than at routine follow-up.

Ten or more counts support this clonotype. Which antigen it targets is not known. Within one base of it there is no much larger clone, and no base qualities were kept. The CDR3 has 16 amino acids, counting the end cysteine and phenylalanine. The retained sequence is limited to the CDR3, 48 bases, with the frame set at the first base. V and J are trimmed by 2 bases and 6 bases, and the gene matches miss 7 bases of the junction. From the germline V gene (reference sequence), CDR1 is MNHNY and CDR2 is SVGAGI. According to the study, the label for this sample's time point signals: blood at routine non-recurrence follow-up after resection. Whole RNA extracted from tumor and nontumor lung tissue, or from cryopreserved PBMC samples, was used for TCR sequencing without cell sorting. A patient was chosen for TCR sequencing only when enough RNA was available from at least two tumor regions. Libraries came from 5' RACE. TCRdb records NextSeq 500 as the sequencer. To allow correction of PCR and sequencing errors, the TCR library protocol tagged every TCR cDNA molecule with a unique molecular identifier. As for how the authors treated the data: Decombinator tools were used for TCR identification, UMI-based error correction and CDR3 extraction. Expanded TCRs were defined as those above a frequency of 2 per 1,000, corresponding to the top 1% of the tumor frequency distribution. Rényi diversity was computed with the R vegan package after subsampling each repertoire 100 times to 5,000 TCRs. To build CDR3 similarity networks, amino acid triplet string-kernel similarity was used, and CDR3s were connected when their pairwise similarity was above 0.82. The raw public data were reprocessed by TCRdb itself: fastp quality trimming at Q25, MiXCR clonotype calling, in-frame beta chains only. Each entry merges the rows of one CDR3 protein and shows their most common DNA and genes. These V and J calls rely on TCRdb rather than the paper's analysis. The sample contains over 45,000 distinct CDR3 sequences, around 11% of them found a single time. Jointly, the top ten make up around 32% of the sample.

The sample was PBMCs, taken at follow-up. Recombination connected TRBV6-6 to TRBJ1-5, with 10 bases aligning to TRBD1. This receptor was obtained from a male donor with early-stage non-small cell lung cancer. The nucleotides read TGTGCCAGCAGTTACCGACGGGACAGGGGCGGTCAGCCCCAGCATTTT. Its coded protein is CASSYRRDRGGQPQHF.